This T cell receptor beta chain was recorded in a study of technical replicates of blood from four donors. The repertoire was sequenced with immunoSEQ multiplex PCR; TCRdb's copy has only in-frame clones and lacks some. Of 9,500 to 15,000 clones in the sample, 93% were seen once. This CDR3 has 15 residues. V was pared by 4 bases and J by 1 base, with 13 bases between. CDR1 and CDR2 (germline): SQVTM, ANQGSEA. What was sequenced was PBMCs. The sequence derives from a human donor in good health. The J gene is TRBJ2-2, the V gene TRBV29-1, with a tentative D call TRBD1 (5 bases). The CDR3 DNA reads as TGCAGCGTTGGGATTGTACAGGAGAACACCGGGGAGCTGTTTTTT. This sequence encodes CSVGIVQENTGELFF.